The next 2 T cell receptor beta chains were all read from a single sample in a study of T cells after yellow fever vaccination. TCRdb called the 5' RACE reads again in MiXCR, with one record for every CDR3 protein. The sample gives about 300,000 distinct CDR3 sequences, 8.5% to 10% of which show up once; around 3.4% is in the top ten. This specimen consisted of CD4+ T cells sorted from PBMCs, obtained 5 days after the yellow fever booster vaccination. The source of these receptors is a man aged 18 to 30 who received the YFV17D yellow fever vaccine.

On this clonotype itself: A much bigger clone sits one base away, suggesting this may be a read error. The chain joins TRBV24-1 to TRBJ2-3, with 9 bases that match TRBD2. Germline V gene data show CDR1 as KGHDR and CDR2 as SFDVKD. This CDR3 region has 16 residues. CDR3 in amino acids: CATSVGTSLSTDTLYF. The CDR3 nucleotides read TGTGCCACCAGTGTTGGGACTAGCCTTAGCACAGATACGCTGTATTTT.

V and J are TRBV5-1 and TRBJ2-4, with D unresolved. This CDR3 region has 14 residues. The ends were cut back, 4 bases at V and 2 bases at J, with 10 bases in the middle. Per the germline V gene, CDR1 is SGHRS and CDR2 is YFSETQ. The CDR3 loop reads CASSDRASKNIQYF. The CDR3 DNA reads as TGCGCCAGCAGCGACCGGGCTTCCAAAAACATTCAGTACTTC.